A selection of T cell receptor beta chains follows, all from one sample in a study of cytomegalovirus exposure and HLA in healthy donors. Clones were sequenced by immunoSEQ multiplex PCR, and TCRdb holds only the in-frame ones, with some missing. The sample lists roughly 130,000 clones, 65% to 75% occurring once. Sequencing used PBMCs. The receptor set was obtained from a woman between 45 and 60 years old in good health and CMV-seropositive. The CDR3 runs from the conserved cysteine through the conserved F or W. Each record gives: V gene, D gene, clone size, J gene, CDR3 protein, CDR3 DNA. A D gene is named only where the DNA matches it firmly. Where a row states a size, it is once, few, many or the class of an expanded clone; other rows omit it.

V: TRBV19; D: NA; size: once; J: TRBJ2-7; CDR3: CASSILGGGNEQYF; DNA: TGTGCCAGTAGTATACTAGGGGGGGGGAACGAGCAGTACTTC
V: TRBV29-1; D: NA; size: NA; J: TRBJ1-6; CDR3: CRVRDGSSYNSPLHF; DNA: TGCCGCGTTAGAGATGGGAGCTCCTATAATTCACCCCTCCACTTT
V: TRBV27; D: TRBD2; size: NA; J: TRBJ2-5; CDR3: CASSLAAIQRGGLGETQYF; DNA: TGTGCCAGCAGTTTAGCGGCTATCCAGCGGGGAGGATTAGGAGAGACCCAGTACTTC
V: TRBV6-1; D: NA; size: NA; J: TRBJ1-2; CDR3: CASYSNYGYTF; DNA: TGTGCCAGCTACTCTAACTATGGCTACACCTTC
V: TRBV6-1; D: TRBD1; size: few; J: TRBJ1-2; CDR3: CASRDRVSYTF; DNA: TGTGCCAGCCGGGACAGGGTGAGCTACACCTTC
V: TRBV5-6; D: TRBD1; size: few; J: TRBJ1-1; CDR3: CASSSLDRANTEAFF; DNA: TGTGCCAGCAGCTCCTTAGACAGGGCGAACACTGAAGCTTTCTTT
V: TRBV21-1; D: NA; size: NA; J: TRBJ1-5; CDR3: CARQGINQPQHF; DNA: TGTGCCAGACAGGGAATAAATCAGCCCCAGCATTTT
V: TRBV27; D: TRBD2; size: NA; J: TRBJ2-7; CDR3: CASRSSGAFWAAYEQYF; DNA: TGTGCCAGCAGGTCTAGCGGGGCGTTCTGGGCGGCCTACGAGCAGTACTTC
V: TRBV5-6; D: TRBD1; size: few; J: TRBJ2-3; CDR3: CASSGDRGADTQYF; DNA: TGTGCCAGCTCGGGGGACAGGGGGGCAGATACGCAGTATTTT
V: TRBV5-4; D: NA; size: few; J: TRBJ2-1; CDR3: CASSLIRGNEQFF; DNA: TGTGCCAGCAGCTTGATTCGGGGGAATGAGCAGTTCTTC
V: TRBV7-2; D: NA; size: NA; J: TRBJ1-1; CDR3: CASSPGRNTEAFF; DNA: TGTGCCAGCAGTCCCGGTCGGAACACTGAAGCTTTCTTT
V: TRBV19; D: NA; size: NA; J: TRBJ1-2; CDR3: CASSLETNYGCTF; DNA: TGTGCCAGTAGTCTGGAGACTAACTATGGCTGCACCTTC
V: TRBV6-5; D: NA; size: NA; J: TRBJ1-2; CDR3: CASFPRGGSYGYTF; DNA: TGTGCCAGCTTTCCCCGGGGGGGAAGCTATGGCTACACCTTC
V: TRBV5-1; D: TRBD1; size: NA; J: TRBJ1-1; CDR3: CASSSGTGFEAFF; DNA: TGCGCCAGCAGCTCGGGGACAGGGTTCGAAGCTTTCTTT
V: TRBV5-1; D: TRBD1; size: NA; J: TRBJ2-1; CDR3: CASSFRQGAFFDNEQFF; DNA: TGCGCCAGCAGCTTCCGACAGGGGGCTTTCTTCGACAATGAGCAGTTCTTC